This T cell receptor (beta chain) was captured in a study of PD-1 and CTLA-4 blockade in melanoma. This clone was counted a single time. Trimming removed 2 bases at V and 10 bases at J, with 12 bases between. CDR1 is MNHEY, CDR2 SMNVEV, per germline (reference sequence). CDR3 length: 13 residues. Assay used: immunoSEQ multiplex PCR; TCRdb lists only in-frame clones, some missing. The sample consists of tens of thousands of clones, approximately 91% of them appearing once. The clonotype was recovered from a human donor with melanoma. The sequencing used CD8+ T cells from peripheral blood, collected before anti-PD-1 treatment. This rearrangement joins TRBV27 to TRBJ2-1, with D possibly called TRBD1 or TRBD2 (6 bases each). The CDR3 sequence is CASSLDGGDEQFF. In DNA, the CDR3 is TGTGCCAGCAGTTTAGACGGGGGCGACGAGCAGTTCTTC.